This is a list of T cell receptor beta chains from one sample in a study of T cells in Graves' hyperthyroidism and ophthalmopathy. TCRdb fed the multiplex PCR reads into MiXCR, producing one record per CDR3 protein. The table records some 200,000 distinct CDR3 sequences, less than 20% of them present only once. Sequencing input: blood. The receptors here all came from a woman aged 50 to 60 with Graves' hyperthyroidism. The CDR3 runs from the conserved cysteine through the conserved F or W. The D gene is left open where the match is weak. Part of the rows lack a size; the others show once, few, many or a class for expanded clones.

TRBV28	TRBJ2-1	few	TRBD2	CASSLSPGTSGNEQFF	TGTGCCAGCAGTTTATCCCCCGGGACTAGCGGAAATGAGCAGTTCTTC
TRBV7-9	TRBJ2-5	many	.	CASSWGPQGIQYF	TGTGCCAGCAGCTGGGGACCCCAGGGCATCCAGTACTTC
TRBV7-6	TRBJ2-7	many	.	CASSFGRGGEQYF	TGTGCCAGCAGCTTCGGAAGGGGAGGCGAGCAGTACTTC
TRBV30	TRBJ1-2	many	TRBD1	CAWRLGQGGGYTF	TGTGCCTGGAGGCTAGGACAGGGTGGTGGCTACACCTTC
TRBV7-3	TRBJ1-4	many	.	CASSLTGTNEKLFF	TGTGCCAGCAGCTTAACAGGGACTAATGAAAAACTGTTTTTT
TRBV20-1	TRBJ2-1	few	.	CSASTLQGYGEQFF	TGCAGTGCTTCTACGTTACAAGGGTACGGTGAGCAGTTCTTC
TRBV7-2	TRBJ2-5	many	TRBD2	CASSFPAGGPRETQYF	TGTGCCAGCAGCTTCCCTGCGGGAGGGCCTCGGGAGACCCAGTACTTC
TRBV2	TRBJ1-1	.	TRBD1	CASRGQGSTEAFF	TGTGCCAGCAGGGGACAGGGGAGCACTGAAGCTTTCTTT
TRBV20-1	TRBJ2-3	many	TRBD2	CSAPKGRGSVRDTQYF	TGCAGTGCTCCGAAGGGGAGGGGATCAGTTAGGGATACGCAGTATTTT
TRBV7-2	TRBJ2-7	few	TRBD1	CASSPRTGGLYEQYF	TGTGCCAGCAGCCCTAGGACAGGGGGCCTTTACGAGCAGTACTTC
TRBV6-1	TRBJ1-5	many	.	CASTGGGPNQPQHF	TGTGCCAGCACGGGCGGGGGGCCCAATCAGCCCCAGCATTTT
TRBV28	TRBJ2-7	many	.	CASSSTLGHLSYEQYF	TGTGCCAGCAGTTCTACCCTTGGACACCTCTCCTACGAGCAGTACTTC
TRBV12-3/TRBV12-4	TRBJ2-1	many	TRBD2	CASSLRGSGSEQFF	TGTGCCAGCAGTTTACGCGGGAGTGGTAGTGAGCAGTTCTTC
TRBV6-1	TRBJ2-2	few	TRBD1	CASRTDRATGELFF	TGTGCCAGCAGAACTGACAGGGCCACCGGGGAGCTGTTTTTT
TRBV20-1	TRBJ1-6	few	.	CSAVGGESPLHF	TGCAGTGCCGTGGGAGGGGAGTCACCCCTCCACTTT
TRBV7-8	TRBJ2-2	many	TRBD2	CASSPGGSGDTGELFF	TGTGCCAGCAGCCCAGGTGGTAGCGGGGACACCGGGGAGCTGTTTTTT
TRBV5-1	TRBJ1-5	.	TRBD1	CAGSLEGLRDRGLGNQPQHF	TGCGCCGGCAGCTTGGAGGGTCTCCGGGACAGGGGGCTCGGCAATCAGCCCCAGCATTTT
TRBV11-2	TRBJ1-5	many	.	CASSLDSFWGNQPQHF	TGTGCCAGCAGCTTAGACAGCTTCTGGGGCAATCAGCCCCAGCATTTT
TRBV7-8	TRBJ2-7	.	.	CASSPMRDYNYEQYF	TGTGCCAGCAGCCCCATGCGGGATTACAACTACGAGCAGTACTTC
TRBV20-1	TRBJ1-1	.	.	CSASNLEGNTEAFF	TGCAGTGCTTCCAACCTGGAGGGGAACACTGAAGCTTTCTTT
TRBV7-9	TRBJ2-3	many	.	CASSFSSGSTDTQYF	TGTGCCAGCAGCTTTTCTTCTGGGAGCACAGATACGCAGTATTTT
TRBV2	TRBJ2-1	.	.	CASRELAYEQFF	TGTGCCAGCAGGGAGCTAGCCTATGAGCAGTTCTTC
TRBV18	TRBJ2-2	.	.	CASSPKAGELFF	TGTGCCAGCTCACCCAAAGCCGGGGAGCTGTTTTTT
TRBV14	TRBJ2-3	many	TRBD2	CASSQGLALGTDTQYF	TGTGCCAGCAGCCAAGGACTAGCGCTCGGCACAGATACGCAGTATTTT
TRBV20-1	TRBJ2-1	many	TRBD2	CSARAGGPTEQFF	TGCAGTGCTAGAGCGGGAGGGCCTACGGAGCAGTTCTTC
TRBV5-1	TRBJ1-3	.	.	CASSFAGYGNTIYF	TGCGCCAGCAGCTTCGCAGGGTATGGAAACACCATATATTTT
TRBV20-1	TRBJ1-5	.	.	CSAGGRRNQPQHF	TGCAGTGCTGGCGGGCGTCGCAATCAGCCCCAGCATTTT
TRBV15	TRBJ1-2	.	.	CATSRRDANYGYTF	TGTGCCACCAGCAGACGGGACGCCAACTATGGCTACACCTTC